This T cell receptor beta chain was identified in a study of T-cell reconstitution after alpha-beta-depleted transplantation in children. Study observations and caveats: Newly produced T cells mostly provided counts and TCRbeta diversity after one year, as hyperexpanded clones declined. Reports say that about two months after transplant, the alpha-beta T cells came out of several hundred graft clones that had expanded. Some patients' high day-60 TCRbeta diversity was attributed to recipient cells surviving conditioning.

As to this clonotype: What it recognizes is unknown.

It was with unique molecular identifiers that the TCRbeta library was prepared. TCRdb passed the PCR reads through MiXCR, listing each CDR3 protein once. The profile shows about 340,000 distinct CDR3 sequences, roughly 17% of them singletons. The germline V and J ends were trimmed by 0 bases and 0 bases, with 6 bases remaining between them. Germline-derived CDR1 and CDR2 are SGHRS and YFSETQ. This CDR3 has 14 amino acids. The receptor's source is a male patient aged 2-15 years who had a stem cell transplant for acute lymphoblastic leukemia, so the T cells may come from the graft donor. This sample comprised PBMCs, mostly from graft donor cells, obtained 360 days after TCRalphabeta/CD19-depleted stem cell transplant. The chain couples TRBV5-1 to TRBJ2-5; D is possibly TRBD1 (5 bases). The CDR3 reads CASSLGQHQETQYF. CDR3 bases: TGCGCCAGCAGCTTGGGACAGCACCAAGAGACCCAGTACTTC.